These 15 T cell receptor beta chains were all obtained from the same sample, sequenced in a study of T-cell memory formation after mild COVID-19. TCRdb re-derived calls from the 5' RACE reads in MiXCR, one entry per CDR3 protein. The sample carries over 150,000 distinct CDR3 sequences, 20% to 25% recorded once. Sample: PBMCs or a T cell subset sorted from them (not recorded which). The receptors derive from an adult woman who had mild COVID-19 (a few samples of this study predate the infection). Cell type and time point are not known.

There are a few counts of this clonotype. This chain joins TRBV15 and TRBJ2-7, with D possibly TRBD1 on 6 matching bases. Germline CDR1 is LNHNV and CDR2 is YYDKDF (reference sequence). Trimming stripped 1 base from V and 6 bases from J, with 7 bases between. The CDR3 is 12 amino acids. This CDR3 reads CATSRVGGEQYF. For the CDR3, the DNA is TGTGCCACCAGCAGAGTAGGGGGCGAGCAGTACTTC.

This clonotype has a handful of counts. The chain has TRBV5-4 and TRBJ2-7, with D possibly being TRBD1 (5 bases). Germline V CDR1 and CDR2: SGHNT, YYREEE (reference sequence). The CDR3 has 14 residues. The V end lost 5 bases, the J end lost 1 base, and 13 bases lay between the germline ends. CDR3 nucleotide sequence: TGTGCCAGCAGGAAAGGGGAAGGGTCCTACGAGCAGTACTTC. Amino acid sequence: CASRKGEGSYEQYF.

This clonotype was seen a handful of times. CDR3 sequence reads: CASSADRGHSNQPQHF. For the CDR3, the DNA is TGTGCCAGCAGTGCGGACAGGGGCCACTCGAATCAGCCCCAGCATTTT. The chain is built from TRBV12-3 or TRBV12-4 and TRBJ1-5, with TRBD1 identical over 9 bases. The CDR3 spans 16 residues. With 5 bases clipped from V and 4 bases from J, the junction kept 9 bases outside the gene matches.

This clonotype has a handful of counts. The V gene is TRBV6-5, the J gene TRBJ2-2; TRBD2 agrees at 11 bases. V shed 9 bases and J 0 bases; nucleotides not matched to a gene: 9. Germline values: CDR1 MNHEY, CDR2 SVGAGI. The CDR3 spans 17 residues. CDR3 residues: CASRGLAATTNTGELFF. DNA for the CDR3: TGTGCCAGTCGGGGACTAGCGGCAACCACGAACACCGGGGAGCTGTTTTTT.

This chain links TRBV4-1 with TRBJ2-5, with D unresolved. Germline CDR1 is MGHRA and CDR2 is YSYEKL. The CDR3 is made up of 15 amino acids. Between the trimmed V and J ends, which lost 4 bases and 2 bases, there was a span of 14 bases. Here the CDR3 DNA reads TGCGCCAGCAGCCGCGACCCCGGTAATCAAGAGACCCAGTACTTC. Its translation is CASSRDPGNQETQYF.

The CDR3 nucleotides are TGTGCCACCAGCAGAGTAGGGACAGGGGTAGACGGCGAGCAGTACTTC. It yields the protein CATSRVGTGVDGEQYF. V gene TRBV15 combines with J gene TRBJ2-7; 10 bases fit TRBD1. The CDR3 is 16 residues long. J lost 6 bases, V lost 1 base, and 9 bases had no gene match. CDR1 and CDR2 (germline): LNHNV, YYDKDF (reference sequence).

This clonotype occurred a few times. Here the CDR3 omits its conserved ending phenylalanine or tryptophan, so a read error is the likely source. CDR3 sequence (DNA): TGTGCCAGCAGTTACGGGGAGTCTATCACTGAAGCTTTCCTT. Protein product: CASSYGESITEAFL. J is TRBJ1-1 and V is TRBV6-5; D is ambiguous. The length of the CDR3 is 14 residues. Between the trimmed V and J ends, which lost 2 bases and 4 bases, there was a span of 11 bases. CDR1 and CDR2 (germline): MNHEY, SVGAGI.

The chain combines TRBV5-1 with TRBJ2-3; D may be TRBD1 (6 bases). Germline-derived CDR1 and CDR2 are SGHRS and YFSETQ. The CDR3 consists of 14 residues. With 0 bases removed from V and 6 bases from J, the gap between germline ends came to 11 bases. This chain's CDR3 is CASSLDQGLDTQYF. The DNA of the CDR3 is TGCGCCAGCAGCTTGGACCAGGGGCTGGATACGCAGTATTTT.

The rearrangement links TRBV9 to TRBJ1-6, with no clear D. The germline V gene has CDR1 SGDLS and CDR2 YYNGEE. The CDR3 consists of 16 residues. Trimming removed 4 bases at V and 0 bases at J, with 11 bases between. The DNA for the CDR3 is TGTGCCAGCAGCCCCCGCCTTAGCTCCTATAATTCACCCCTCCACTTT. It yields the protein CASSPRLSSYNSPLHF.

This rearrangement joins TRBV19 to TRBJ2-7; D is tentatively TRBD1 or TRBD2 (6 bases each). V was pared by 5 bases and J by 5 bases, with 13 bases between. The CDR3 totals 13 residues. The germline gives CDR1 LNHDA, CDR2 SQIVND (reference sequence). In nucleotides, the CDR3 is TGTGCCAGTAGTTTCGGGGGCAACGACGAGCAGTACTTC. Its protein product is CASSFGGNDEQYF.

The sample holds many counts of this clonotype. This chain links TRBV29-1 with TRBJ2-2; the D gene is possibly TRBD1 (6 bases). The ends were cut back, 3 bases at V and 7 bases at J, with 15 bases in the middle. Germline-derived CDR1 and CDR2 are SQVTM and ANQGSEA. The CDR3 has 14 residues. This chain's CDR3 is CSVEVDSTDGELFF. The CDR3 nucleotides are TGCAGCGTTGAGGTGGACAGTACGGACGGGGAGCTGTTTTTT.

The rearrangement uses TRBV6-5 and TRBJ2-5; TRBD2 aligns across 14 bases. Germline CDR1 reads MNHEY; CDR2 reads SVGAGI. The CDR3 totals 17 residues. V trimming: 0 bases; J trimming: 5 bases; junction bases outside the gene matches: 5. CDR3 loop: CASSYSTSGRAWETQYF. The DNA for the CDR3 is TGTGCCAGCAGTTACTCGACTAGCGGGAGGGCCTGGGAGACCCAGTACTTC.

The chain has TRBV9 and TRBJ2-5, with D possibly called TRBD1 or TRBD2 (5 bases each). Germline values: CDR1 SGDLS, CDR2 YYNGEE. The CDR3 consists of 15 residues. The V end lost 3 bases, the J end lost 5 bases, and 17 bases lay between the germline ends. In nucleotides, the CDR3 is TGTGCCAGCAGCGGAAGAGTAGGGGAGATCGAGACCCAGTACTTC. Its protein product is CASSGRVGEIETQYF.

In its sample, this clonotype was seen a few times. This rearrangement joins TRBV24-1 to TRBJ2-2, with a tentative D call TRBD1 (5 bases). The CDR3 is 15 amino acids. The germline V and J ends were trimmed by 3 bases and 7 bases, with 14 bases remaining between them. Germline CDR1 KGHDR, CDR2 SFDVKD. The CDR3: CATSDPVGEFGELFF. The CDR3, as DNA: TGTGCCACCAGTGATCCCGTAGGGGAATTCGGGGAGCTGTTTTTT.

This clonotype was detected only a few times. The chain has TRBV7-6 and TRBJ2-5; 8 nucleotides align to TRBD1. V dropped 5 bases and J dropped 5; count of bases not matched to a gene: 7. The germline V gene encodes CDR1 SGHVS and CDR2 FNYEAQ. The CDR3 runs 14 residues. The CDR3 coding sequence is TGTGCCAGCAGCACCGGACAGGGATTGGAGACCCAGTACTTC. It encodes CASSTGQGLETQYF.